This passage covers 27 T cell receptor beta chains from one sample sequenced in a study of cytomegalovirus exposure and HLA in healthy donors. Researchers ran the PCR with 60 Vbeta and 13 Jbeta primers. Clones were read by immunoSEQ multiplex PCR, and TCRdb kept only the in-frame ones, dropping some. The sample yields 100,000 to 150,000 clones, approximately 80% seen once. Sequencing was performed on PBMCs. Receptor source: a woman aged 40-49 years in good health and CMV-seropositive.

The rearrangement links TRBV5-4 to TRBJ2-5, with TRBD1 identical over 10 bases. Looked up from germline, CDR1 is SGHNT and CDR2 is YYREEE (reference sequence). With V trimmed by 5 bases and J by 4 bases, 5 bases remained unmatched. There are 14 residues in the CDR3. CDR3 protein: CASRKGTGVETQYF. The CDR3 DNA is TGTGCCAGCAGAAAGGGGACAGGGGTAGAGACCCAGTACTTC.

A single count supports this clone. This chain uses TRBV5-1 with TRBJ1-3, with D perhaps TRBD1 (6 bases). The germline V and J ends were trimmed by 3 bases and 0 bases, with 16 bases remaining between them. The CDR3 loop spans 17 amino acids. The germline V gene has CDR1 SGHRS and CDR2 YFSETQ. CDR3 nucleotides: TGCGCCAGCAGCTCACGCGGGGGGCAGAGCTCTGGAAACACCATATATTTT. Its translation: CASSSRGGQSSGNTIYF.

The chain joins TRBV7-3 to TRBJ2-3; 7 nucleotides line up with TRBD1. This CDR3 comprises 14 residues. Germline CDR1 SGHTA, CDR2 FQGTGA. The junction had 6 bases not matched to a gene; V was cut back by 8 bases and J by 1 base. The CDR3 reads CASGSGTGTDTQYF. The CDR3 DNA reads as TGTGCCAGCGGATCCGGGACAGGCACAGATACGCAGTATTTT.

The genes are TRBV30 and TRBJ1-2; D unclear. From germline, CDR1 is GTSNPN and CDR2 SVGIG (reference sequence). The CDR3 totals 14 residues. The V and J ends lost 4 bases and 6 bases respectively, with 18 bases between them. The CDR3 nucleotides read TGTGCCTGGACAAGCCTCCGTCGAACCGATGGCTACACCTTC. It yields the protein CAWTSLRRTDGYTF.

The CDR3 here is CATSRDANRGLEKLFF. The CDR3 DNA is TGTGCCACCAGCAGAGATGCGAACAGGGGGCTTGAAAAACTGTTTTTT. This sequence joins TRBV15 and TRBJ1-4; 9 bases fit TRBD1. The trim removed 0 bases at V and 7 bases at J, leaving 6 bases unmatched. This CDR3 spans 16 amino acids. Per germline, CDR1 LNHNV and CDR2 YYDKDF (reference sequence).

This clone has more than one count but fewer than ten. J is TRBJ2-7 and V is TRBV2, with 10 bases identical to TRBD1. The ends lost 7 bases at V and 1 base at J; junction bases unmatched: 4. CDR3 length equals 14 residues. CDR1 and CDR2 from the germline V gene are SNHLY and FYNNEI. The CDR3 region has the DNA TGTGCCAGCAAACGGGACAGGGGTTCCTACGAGCAGTACTTC. Amino acids: CASKRDRGSYEQYF.

Regarding this clone: At one boundary the junction diverges from the germline segment, which might be a read error. The chain joins TRBV6-5 to TRBJ1-1, with D possibly matching TRBD1 (5 bases). CDR1 and CDR2 from the germline V gene are MNHEY and SVGAGI. There are 12 residues in the CDR3. Here the CDR3 DNA reads TGTGCCACCGGGGGTTTGGACACTGGAGCTTTCTTT. It specifies CATGGLDTGAFF.

The chain carries TRBV5-1 and TRBJ2-1, with D tentatively TRBD2 (5 bases). The CDR3 contains 15 residues. Germline loops: CDR1 SGHRS, CDR2 YFSETQ. V was shortened by 4 bases and J by 10 bases, with 21 bases between the two germline ends. As DNA, the CDR3 is TGCGCCAGCAGCAGAAGGACTGCCCGGTCCGTCGAGCAGTTCTTC. It is translated as CASSRRTARSVEQFF.

This chain joins TRBV7-9 and TRBJ2-1, with 7 bases aligning to TRBD2. Germline CDR1 is SEHNR and CDR2 is FQNEAQ (reference sequence). V lost 6 bases and J lost 5; bases outside the gene matches: 10. There are 15 residues in the CDR3. In DNA, the CDR3 is TGTGCCAGCAGTCTAGGGTGGGGGGGAAACAATGAGCAGTTCTTC. It is translated as CASSLGWGGNNEQFF.

The genes are TRBV10-3 and TRBJ1-2, with unresolved D. Trimming stripped 0 bases from V and 2 bases from J, with 10 bases between. The germline CDR1 and CDR2 sequences are ENHRY and SYGVKD. The CDR3 extends over 15 amino acids. The chain's CDR3 is CAISESTATNYGYTF. DNA for the CDR3: TGTGCCATCAGTGAGTCGACTGCGACGAACTATGGCTACACCTTC.

This sequence joins TRBV9 and TRBJ2-1, with 11 positions matching TRBD2. Germline trimming cut 2 bases from V and 6 bases from J; bases unmatched to any gene: 7. The CDR3 totals 16 residues. Per the germline V gene, CDR1 is SGDLS and CDR2 is YYNGEE. CDR3: CASSVTSGMLGNEQFF. The CDR3 DNA sequence: TGTGCCAGCAGCGTGACTAGCGGGATGTTAGGCAATGAGCAGTTCTTC.

This clone was seen once. The chain combines TRBV28 with TRBJ2-5; D unclear. The CDR3 runs to 13 residues. CDR1 MDHEN and CDR2 SYDVKM come from the germline V gene. Trimming pared 3 bases from V and 2 bases from J, leaving 7 bases between. The CDR3 sequence: CASSFQLQETQYF. CDR3 in DNA: TGTGCCAGCAGTTTCCAACTTCAAGAGACCCAGTACTTC.

This clone was observed a few times. The rearrangement uses TRBV2 and TRBJ1-3; 8 nucleotides match TRBD1. The CDR3 runs 14 residues. Germline V lookup: CDR1 SNHLY, CDR2 FYNNEI. V shed 4 bases, J shed 4 bases, and the junction held 3 bases outside the gene matches. The CDR3 region is CASSGQGQGNTIYF. The CDR3 DNA is TGTGCCAGCAGTGGACAGGGGCAAGGAAACACCATATATTTT. Looking up the rest from reference TRBV2 and TRBJ1-3 gives the full variable domain: EPEVTQTPSHQVTQMGQEVILRCVPISNHLYFYWYRQILGQKVEFLVSFYNNEISEKSEIFDDQFSVERPDGSNFTLKIRSTKLEDSAMYFCASSGQGQGNTIYFGEGSWLTVV.

For the CDR3, the DNA is TGTGCCAGCAGCTCTGCGCCGACAGGGCTCAACGAGCAGTACTTC. It yields the protein CASSSAPTGLNEQYF. The genes are TRBV5-4 and TRBJ2-7; 7 nucleotides line up with TRBD1. This CDR3 region has 15 residues. The V and J ends lost 3 bases and 5 bases, in that order; junction bases with no gene match: 11. Germline V lookup: CDR1 SGHNT, CDR2 YYREEE (reference sequence).

V usage is TRBV9 and J usage is TRBJ2-3; 7 bases are a match to TRBD2. The J segment lost 4 bases and the V segment lost 3 bases, leaving 8 bases of the junction unmatched. Germline V gene lookup returns CDR1 SGDLS and CDR2 YYNGEE. The CDR3 is made up of 15 amino acids. CDR3 in amino acids: CASSGEGQRADTQYF. The CDR3 DNA follows: TGTGCCAGCAGCGGGGAGGGCCAGCGGGCAGATACGCAGTATTTT.

This chain links TRBV2 with TRBJ2-1; 7 bases align to TRBD2. The germline gives CDR1 SNHLY, CDR2 FYNNEI. CDR3 length: 13 amino acids. The J segment lost 10 bases and the V segment lost 7 bases, leaving 10 bases of the junction unmatched. CDR3 loop: CASNSGWGGEQFF. CDR3 bases: TGTGCCAGCAATAGCGGGTGGGGAGGGGAGCAGTTCTTC.

This sequence joins TRBV30 and TRBJ1-2, with D possibly being TRBD1 (6 bases). The CDR3 is 15 residues long. Germline values: CDR1 GTSNPN, CDR2 SVGIG (reference sequence). With 3 bases removed from V and 5 bases from J, the gap between germline ends came to 19 bases. The CDR3 is CAWSTGTPRGYGYTF. CDR3 bases: TGTGCCTGGAGCACCGGGACACCAAGAGGATATGGCTACACCTTC.

This clone has only one observation. The chain recombines TRBV5-4 with TRBJ2-7; TRBD1 aligns across 9 bases. The trim removed 1 base at V and 6 bases at J, leaving 2 bases unmatched. Germline V gene lookup returns CDR1 SGHNT and CDR2 YYREEE (reference sequence). The CDR3 loop spans 13 amino acids. CDR3 nucleotide sequence: TGTGCCAGCAGCTTGACAGGGGGCGGCGAGCAGTACTTC. It translates to CASSLTGGGEQYF.

This clone was seen only a few times. V gene TRBV19 combines with J gene TRBJ1-5; D is possibly TRBD1 (6 bases). Germline V gene sequence: CDR1 LNHDA, CDR2 SQIVND (reference sequence). The ends were cut back, 4 bases at V and 0 bases at J, with 13 bases in the middle. CDR3 size: 16 residues. The CDR3 DNA reads as TGTGCCAGTAGTAGCGGACAGTTACATAGCAATCAGCCCCAGCATTTT. This gives the protein CASSSGQLHSNQPQHF.

Written as DNA, the CDR3 is TGTGCCAGCAGTTTTGGAGCCCGTTTCACAGATACGCAGTATTTT. It is translated as CASSFGARFTDTQYF. The gene calls are TRBV28 and TRBJ2-3; D gene ambiguous. From germline, CDR1 is MDHEN and CDR2 SYDVKM. The CDR3 has 15 amino acids. The V end was cut by 3 bases, the J end by 2 bases, with 12 bases between.

This clone was seen ten or more times. The V and J genes are TRBV6-5 and TRBJ1-1; D remains unclear. The CDR3 length is 15 residues. With 0 bases removed from V and 12 bases from J, the gap between germline ends came to 20 bases. Germline V gives CDR1 MNHEY, CDR2 SVGAGI. Here the CDR3 reads CASSYSGIFEGVPFF. CDR3 nucleotides: TGTGCCAGCAGTTACTCGGGGATCTTTGAGGGAGTTCCTTTCTTT.

A note on this clone: The junction departs from the called germline gene at one end, perhaps through a read error. The CDR3, as DNA: TGTGCCAGCTGCTTATCACTCGACGGGTTTGCCGGAAACACCATATATTTT. Protein: CASCLSLDGFAGNTIYF. This chain uses TRBV11-2 with TRBJ1-3; no firm D call. The length of the CDR3 is 17 residues. Germline assignment: CDR1 SGHAT and CDR2 FQNNGV. Filled out from reference TRBV11-2 and TRBJ1-3, the complete variable domain reads EAGVAQSPRYKIIEKRQSVAFWCNPISGHATLYWYQQILGQGPKLLIQFQNNGVVDDSQLPKDRFSAERLKGVDSTLKIQPAKLEDSAVYLCASCLSLDGFAGNTIYFGEGSWLTVV.

The V gene is TRBV7-2, the J gene TRBJ1-3; no definite D call. CDR3 length equals 15 residues. Trimming removed 4 bases at V and 3 bases at J, with 13 bases between. Per the germline V gene, CDR1 is SGHTA and CDR2 is FQGNSA. The DNA of the CDR3 is TGTGCCAGCAGCTCCCTTACTTTAGTTGGAAACACCATATATTTT. It codes for CASSSLTLVGNTIYF.

V is TRBV27 and J is TRBJ2-7; D perhaps matches TRBD1 (5 bases). In germline, CDR1 is MNHEY, CDR2 SMNVEV (reference sequence). This CDR3 is built from 13 residues. The V end was cut by 2 bases, the J end by 2 bases, with 7 bases between. The CDR3 here is CASSLRQTYEQYF. Written as DNA, the CDR3 is TGTGCCAGCAGTTTACGACAGACCTACGAGCAGTACTTC.

This chain's CDR3 is CASSTTISLDYGYTF. CDR3 in DNA: TGTGCCAGTAGTACCACTATCAGTTTGGACTATGGCTACACCTTC. The rearrangement joins TRBV19 to TRBJ1-2; no reliable D call. The CDR3 spans 15 residues. Trimming left V 4 bases short and J 3 bases short, with 15 bases between. The germline V gene has CDR1 LNHDA and CDR2 SQIVND (reference sequence).

This clone was detected only a few times. The chain recombines TRBV12-2 with TRBJ2-7; the table gives TRBD2 as D, unverified against the DNA. TRBV12-2 is given as a pseudogene. The CDR3 has 14 amino acids. The CDR3 sequence: CASRLLGGGYEQYF. CDR3 nucleotide sequence: TGTGCAAGTCGCTTATTGGGAGGCGGGTACGAGCAGTACTTC.

The genes are TRBV5-1 and TRBJ2-7; maybe TRBD1 (6 bases). V lost 4 bases and J 4 bases, leaving 9 bases between the germline ends. Looked up from germline, CDR1 is SGHRS and CDR2 is YFSETQ. The CDR3 has 12 residues. DNA of the CDR3: TGCGCCAGCAGCCCGGACAGTTACGAGCAGTACTTC. Protein sequence: CASSPDSYEQYF.